These 27 T cell receptor beta chains came from one sample sequenced in a study of blood T cell repertoires in COVID-19 (dated by TCRdb to between 2020 and 2021). The library was obtained by the immunoSEQ multiplex PCR assay. TCRdb retrieved this table from immuneACCESS and kept in-frame rearrangements only. Not all clones are present; in checked studies, unresolved V genes account for under half, and no reason is known for the remainder. The sample includes about 300,000 clones, with around 90% observed a single time. The ten most abundant clones make up 1% to 1.5% of the sample. Sequencing was done on a sample of peripheral blood. These receptors were taken from a man aged 65 to 79 with acute or convalescent COVID-19.

The chain is built from TRBV24-1 and TRBJ1-2; D not resolved. CDR1 and CDR2 (germline): KGHDR, SFDVKD. The ends were cut back, 0 bases at V and 0 bases at J, with 4 bases in the middle. The CDR3 is made up of 14 amino acids. The CDR3 nucleotides are TGTGCCACCAGTGATTTGCAAACTAACTATGGCTACACCTTC. Residues: CATSDLQTNYGYTF.

The V gene is TRBV3-1 (or the pseudogene TRBV3-2), the J gene TRBJ1-1; D is unclear. CDR3 size: 13 residues. Trimming cost V 4 bases and J 1 base, with 7 bases left between them. Germline loops: CDR1 LGHDT, CDR2 YNNKEL (reference sequence). The CDR3 DNA is TGTGCCAGCAGCCGAGACGGGAACACTGAAGCTTTCTTT. It codes for CASSRDGNTEAFF.

This chain uses TRBV4-3 with TRBJ1-2, with a weak D call TRBD1 (6 bases). Germline V CDR1 and CDR2: LGHNA, YSLEER. The CDR3 is 16 amino acids. Trimming stripped 3 bases from V and 0 bases from J, with 14 bases between. The CDR3 here is CASSHRGQTANYGYTF. The CDR3 DNA reads TGCGCCAGCAGCCACCGCGGACAGACAGCTAACTATGGCTACACCTTC.

The chain uses TRBV5-1 and TRBJ2-3, with D possibly TRBD2 on 5 matching bases. Germline lookup yields CDR1 SGHRS and CDR2 YFSETQ. The CDR3 is made up of 15 amino acids. V was trimmed by 5 bases and J by 0 bases, leaving 13 bases between them. The CDR3 is CASSLQTGSTDTQYF. The CDR3 DNA reads as TGCGCCAGCAGTCTTCAGACGGGGAGCACAGATACGCAGTATTTT.

The chain uses TRBV25-1 and TRBJ1-3; D not certain. CDR3 length equals 17 residues. In germline, CDR1 is MGHDK, CDR2 SYGVNS. V was shortened by 4 bases and J by 0 bases, with 16 bases between the two germline ends. CDR3 amino acids: CASSGVGNTFSGNTIYF. Written as DNA, the CDR3 is TGTGCCAGCAGTGGAGTGGGCAATACCTTCTCTGGAAACACCATATATTTT. The full variable domain, rest sourced from reference TRBV25-1 and TRBJ1-3, is EADIYQTPRYLVIGTGKKITLECSQTMGHDKMYWYQQDPGMELHLIHYSYGVNSTEKGDLSSESTVSRIRTEHFPLTLESARPSHTSQYLCASSGVGNTFSGNTIYFGEGSWLTVV.

The rearrangement uses TRBV7-9 and TRBJ1-3; D gene ambiguous. The germline V and J ends were trimmed by 1 base and 0 bases, with 10 bases remaining between them. The V gene's germline CDR1 is SEHNR and CDR2 FQNEAQ (reference sequence). The CDR3 loop spans 16 amino acids. CDR3 sequence (DNA): TGTGCCAGCAGCTTAGAAGACGGAGGCTCTGGAAACACCATATATTTT. Its protein is CASSLEDGGSGNTIYF.

The rearrangement uses TRBV5-1 and TRBJ2-5, with TRBD2 identical over 7 bases. The J segment lost 4 bases and the V segment lost 0 bases, leaving 3 bases of the junction unmatched. This CDR3 has 14 amino acids. The germline V gene has CDR1 SGHRS and CDR2 YFSETQ. As DNA, the CDR3 is TGCGCCAGCAGCTTGGGTGGCGGGGGAGAGACCCAGTACTTC. Amino acid sequence: CASSLGGGGETQYF.

The CDR3 DNA sequence: TGCAGTGCCAGTGATATGAGCTGGTACGAGCAGTACTTC. This translates into CSASDMSWYEQYF. The chain joins TRBV20-1 to TRBJ2-7; no clear D gene. There are 13 residues in the CDR3. V lost 6 bases and J lost 4, with 16 bases in between. Per germline, CDR1 DFQATT and CDR2 SNEGSKA (reference sequence).

The rearrangement uses TRBV28 and TRBJ2-3; D is unclear. Trimming pared 5 bases from V and 2 bases from J, leaving 5 bases between. This CDR3 spans 12 amino acids. Germline V gene sequence: CDR1 MDHEN, CDR2 SYDVKM. The CDR3 sequence is CASSPHTDTQYF. CDR3 nucleotides: TGTGCCAGCAGTCCCCACACAGATACGCAGTATTTT.

The chain employs TRBV30 and TRBJ1-6; D perhaps matches TRBD1 (5 bases). With 3 bases removed from V and 8 bases from J, the gap between germline ends came to 20 bases. Germline loops: CDR1 GTSNPN, CDR2 SVGIG (reference sequence). This CDR3 spans 16 amino acids. DNA of the CDR3: TGTGCCTGGAGCGTTCCAGGGTGGGTGGTCGATTCACCCCTCCACTTT. It specifies CAWSVPGWVVDSPLHF.

This clone was observed a handful of times. This chain joins TRBV24-1 and TRBJ1-5; 10 nucleotides line up with TRBD1. The CDR3 is 15 residues long. The germline V gene has CDR1 KGHDR and CDR2 SFDVKD. The ends lost 3 bases at V and 6 bases at J; junction bases unmatched: 4. CDR3 sequence (DNA): TGTGCCACCAGTGATACTCGGACAGGGGGTCAGCCCCAGCATTTT. Encoded protein: CATSDTRTGGQPQHF.

The V gene is TRBV7-2, the J gene TRBJ2-7; 9 nucleotides agree with TRBD2. Germline CDR1 and CDR2: SGHTA and FQGNSA. This CDR3 comprises 15 residues. V shed 3 bases, J shed 4 bases, and the junction held 7 bases outside the gene matches. CDR3 sequence reads: CASSFQGLATYEQYF. CDR3 bases: TGTGCCAGCAGCTTCCAGGGACTAGCAACGTACGAGCAGTACTTC.

The chain joins TRBV4-2 to TRBJ2-1; 8 bases map to TRBD2. The CDR3 covers 18 residues. From germline, CDR1 is LGHNA and CDR2 YNFKEQ. J lost 5 bases, V lost 1 base, and 13 bases had no gene match. The CDR3 protein is CASSQGVSGGPPDNEQFF. CDR3 nucleotides: TGTGCCAGCAGCCAAGGCGTGTCGGGAGGGCCTCCTGACAATGAGCAGTTCTTC.

The rearrangement uses TRBV20-1 and TRBJ2-7, with 11 bases that match TRBD2. Germline values: CDR1 DFQATT, CDR2 SNEGSKA (reference sequence). CDR3 length: 16 amino acids. J gave up 0 bases and V 3 bases, and 7 bases lay outside the gene matches. The DNA for the CDR3 is TGCAGTGCTAGTCGTGGACTAGCGGGTTTCTCCTACGAGCAGTACTTC. This gives the protein CSASRGLAGFSYEQYF.

The genes are TRBV6-5 and TRBJ1-2; 8 nucleotides match TRBD1. J was trimmed by 4 bases and V by 5 bases; bases with no gene match: 6. Germline CDR1 reads MNHEY; CDR2 reads SVGAGI. The CDR3 totals 14 residues. CDR3 coding DNA: TGTGCCAGCAGTCCGACAGGGGCAAGCTATGGCTACACCTTC. It is translated as CASSPTGASYGYTF.

This chain connects TRBV7-9 to TRBJ1-6, with D hard to call. The CDR3 runs 15 residues. Germline V gene lookup returns CDR1 SEHNR and CDR2 FQNEAQ (reference sequence). V lost 1 base to trimming and J lost 3 bases, with 7 bases between them. The CDR3 protein is CASSLGQSYNSPLHF. The CDR3 nucleotides read TGTGCCAGCAGCTTAGGACAAAGCTATAATTCACCCCTCCACTTT.

This chain links TRBV5-1 with TRBJ2-7, with 9 nucleotides matching TRBD2. Unmatched junction bases numbered 8, after V lost 0 bases and J lost 7 bases. CDR3 size: 15 residues. Germline V CDR1 and CDR2: SGHRS, YFSETQ. The CDR3 here is CASSLAAGGPYEQYF. The CDR3, as DNA: TGCGCCAGCAGCTTGGCGGCGGGGGGGCCGTATGAGCAGTACTTC.

This clone showed up just a few times. This sequence joins TRBV20-1 and TRBJ1-1; the D is unclear. The CDR3 length is 11 residues. With 5 bases removed from V and 4 bases from J, the gap between germline ends came to 8 bases. CDR1 is DFQATT, CDR2 SNEGSKA, per germline (reference sequence). CDR3 DNA: TGCAGTGCTCTCCCGGGCACTGAAGCTTTCTTT. Translation: CSALPGTEAFF.

This clone was found a few times. This chain links TRBV5-1 with TRBJ2-1, with 9 bases matching TRBD2. Germline CDR1 is SGHRS and CDR2 is YFSETQ. The CDR3 totals 13 residues. V lost 5 bases and J lost 8; bases outside the gene matches: 5. The DNA for the CDR3 is TGCGCCAGCAGAGGCGGGAGGGCCGATGAGCAGTTCTTC. Translation gives CASRGGRADEQFF.

In this sample, this clone turned up a few times. The rearrangement links TRBV28 to TRBJ1-6; TRBD1 agrees at 10 bases. The CDR3 contains 13 residues. Trimming removed 8 bases from V and 7 bases from J; junction bases left unmatched: 2. The germline V gene encodes CDR1 MDHEN and CDR2 SYDVKM. CDR3 loop: CASQGQGNSPLHF. The CDR3 DNA follows: TGTGCCAGCCAGGGACAGGGGAATTCACCCCTCCACTTT.

The chain links TRBV4-2 to TRBJ2-3, with 9 nucleotides matching TRBD1. The V gene end was trimmed by 0 bases and the J gene end by 6 bases; junction bases not matched to a gene: 7. Looked up from germline, CDR1 is LGHNA and CDR2 is YNFKEQ. The CDR3 has 16 amino acids. The chain's CDR3 is CASSQDIKQGADTQYF. CDR3 DNA sequence: TGTGCCAGCAGCCAAGATATAAAACAGGGGGCCGATACGCAGTATTTT.

The rearrangement uses TRBV6-2 or TRBV6-3 and TRBJ1-1, with D uncertain. This CDR3 comprises 14 residues. Germline V gene lookup returns CDR1 MNHEY and CDR2 SVGEGT. Trimming shortened V by 4 bases and J by 6 bases, and 15 bases separated the two germline ends. The CDR3 sequence is CASSSPRGVSEAFF. Here the CDR3 DNA reads TGTGCCAGCAGTTCCCCCCGTGGAGTTTCTGAAGCTTTCTTT.

The chain is built from TRBV15 and TRBJ1-4; no clear D. The CDR3 length is 17 residues. Trimming pared 0 bases from V and 6 bases from J, leaving 17 bases between. The germline V gene has CDR1 LNHNV and CDR2 YYDKDF (reference sequence). CDR3 sequence (DNA): TGTGCCACCAGCAGAGATAAGTTCCGGAGAGAGGATGAAAAACTGTTTTTT. Its protein product is CATSRDKFRREDEKLFF.

The rearrangement links TRBV30 to TRBJ1-2; a weak D match, TRBD1 (5 bases). V gave up 4 bases and J gave up 2 bases, with 8 bases separating them. Germline CDR1 reads GTSNPN; CDR2 reads SVGIG (reference sequence). The CDR3 contains 12 residues. CDR3: CAWTGQNYGYTF. The CDR3 DNA sequence: TGTGCCTGGACAGGGCAGAACTATGGCTACACCTTC.

This clone has at least ten counts. V usage is TRBV4-3 and J usage is TRBJ2-3; D perhaps matches TRBD1 (8 bases). Trimming stripped 3 bases from V and 5 bases from J, with 27 bases between. Per germline, CDR1 LGHNA and CDR2 YSLEER. This CDR3 is built from 19 residues. The CDR3 sequence is CASSHQGASGVTPGDTQYF. The CDR3 DNA follows: TGCGCCAGCAGCCACCAGGGGGCAAGCGGGGTAACTCCGGGAGATACGCAGTATTTT.

This clone was observed a handful of times. This chain links TRBV7-9 with TRBJ1-5, with 8 positions matching TRBD1. The germline gives CDR1 SEHNR, CDR2 FQNEAQ (reference sequence). The CDR3 loop spans 15 amino acids. Trimming at V came to 6 bases and at J to 4 bases, leaving 8 bases not matched to a gene. DNA for the CDR3: TGTGCCAGCAGTCCGGGAACAGGGGGGAATCAGCCCCAGCATTTT. This sequence encodes CASSPGTGGNQPQHF.

The sample holds a few counts of this clone. V is TRBV12-3 or TRBV12-4 and J is TRBJ1-6, with D hard to call. Deletions cut 7 bases from V and 10 bases from J, with 11 bases between. The CDR3 length is 12 residues. This CDR3 is CASNSPPSPLHF. The CDR3 DNA reads TGTGCCAGCAACTCCCCTCCCTCACCCCTCCACTTT.